Each of the 4 T cell receptor beta chains below was sequenced from the same sample in a study of blood T cell repertoires in COVID-19. Libraries were prepared by immunoSEQ multiplex PCR; TCRdb keeps only in-frame clonotypes and omits some of them. The sample comprises roughly 340,000 clones, about 89% of which are singletons, and less than 2.5% rests with the top ten. The sequencing sample was made of PBMCs or T cells enriched from blood (not recorded which). These receptor sequences come from a man aged 40-49 years in a cohort exposed to, infected with or recovered from COVID-19 (not recorded which).

This clone was observed a few times. This chain joins TRBV30 and TRBJ1-2, with TRBD1 matching 7 bases. This CDR3 comprises 11 residues. With 3 bases clipped from V and 14 bases from J, the junction kept 9 bases outside the gene matches. Germline V lookup: CDR1 GTSNPN, CDR2 SVGIG (reference sequence). The CDR3 nucleotides read TGTGCCTGGAGGTGGGACAGATCTAAGACCTTC. This codes for CAWRWDRSKTF.

The rearrangement joins TRBV24-1 to TRBJ2-7; 7 bases line up with TRBD1. This CDR3 is built from 15 residues. Germline CDR1 reads KGHDR; CDR2 reads SFDVKD. Trimming cost V 0 bases and J 0 bases; bases outside gene matches: 1. CDR3 sequence: CATSDLGTDSYEQYF. DNA of the CDR3: TGTGCCACCAGTGATTTGGGGACAGACTCCTACGAGCAGTACTTC.

V and J are TRBV30 and TRBJ1-5, with 7 bases lining up with TRBD1. There are 14 residues in the CDR3. J lost 3 bases, V lost 1 base, and 3 bases had no gene match. CDR1 is GTSNPN and CDR2 is SVGIG in the germline V gene (reference sequence). For the CDR3, the DNA is TGTGCCTGGAGTGCGACAGGGACCAATCAGCCCCAGCATTTT. Translating it yields CAWSATGTNQPQHF.

The V and J genes are TRBV7-9 and TRBJ2-7, with 10 bases that match TRBD2. The ends lost 5 bases at V and 2 bases at J; junction bases unmatched: 18. CDR3 size: 19 residues. Looked up from germline, CDR1 is SEHNR and CDR2 is FQNEAQ (reference sequence). The CDR3 region has the DNA TGTGCCAGCAGCCAAATCAGTCTAGCGGGAGAGAGTCGCCCCTACGAGCAGTACTTC. Amino acids: CASSQISLAGESRPYEQYF.